This TCR beta chain was sequenced in a study of control samples from healthy donors and cancer patients. The CDR3 runs to 13 residues. Trimming at V came to 5 bases and at J to 6 bases, leaving 6 bases not matched to a gene. The germline gives CDR1 SGHAT, CDR2 FQDESV (reference sequence). Using immunoSEQ multiplex PCR, the repertoire was profiled, and TCRdb retains in-frame clones only, with some absent. The table has about 65,000 clones, 90% seen once. The genes are TRBV11-1 and TRBJ1-2, with 7 bases matching TRBD1. This TCR came from a woman between 45 and 65 years old with colorectal cancer. The specimen was PBMCs. The CDR3 reads CASSQLGTDGYTF. The CDR3 region has the DNA TGTGCCAGCAGCCAACTCGGGACAGATGGCTACACCTTC.